This T cell receptor beta chain stems from a study of T-cell reconstitution after alpha-beta-depleted transplantation in children. CDR1 and CDR2 (germline): SGHDT, YYEEEE. Trimming stripped 5 bases from V and 6 bases from J, with 10 bases between. The CDR3 extends over 12 amino acids. Unique molecular identifiers were used in preparing the TCRbeta library. TCRdb analysed the PCR reads with MiXCR anew, one entry per CDR3 protein. The sample lists approximately 45,000 distinct CDR3 sequences; roughly 52% were seen once. The V gene is TRBV5-6, the J gene TRBJ2-3, with unresolved D. This sequence originates from a boy under two years old with SCID, due to receive a stem cell transplant. Sample: peripheral blood, taken before TCRalphabeta/CD19-depleted stem cell transplant. CDR3 DNA: TGTGCCAGCAGGGCACGGTGGGATACGCAGTATTTT. As protein: CASRARWDTQYF.